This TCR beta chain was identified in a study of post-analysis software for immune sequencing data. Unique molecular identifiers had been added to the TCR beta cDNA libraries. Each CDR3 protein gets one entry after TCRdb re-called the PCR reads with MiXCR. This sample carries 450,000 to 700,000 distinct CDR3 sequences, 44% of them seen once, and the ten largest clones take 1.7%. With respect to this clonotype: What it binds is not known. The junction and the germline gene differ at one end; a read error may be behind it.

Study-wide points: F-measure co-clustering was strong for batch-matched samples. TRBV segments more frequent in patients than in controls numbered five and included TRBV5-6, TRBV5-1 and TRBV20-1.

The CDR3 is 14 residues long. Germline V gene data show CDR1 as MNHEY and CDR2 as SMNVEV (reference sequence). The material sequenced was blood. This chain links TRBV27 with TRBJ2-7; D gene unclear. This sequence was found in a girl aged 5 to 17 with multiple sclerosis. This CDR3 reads CTSSLGSFSYEQYF. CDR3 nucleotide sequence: TGTACCAGCAGTTTGGGAAGCTTCTCCTACGAGCAGTACTTC.